Described below is a single TCR beta chain sequence and its context. Its antigen is not known. The data belong to a study of graft-versus-host responses after intestinal transplantation. Libraries were prepared by immunoSEQ multiplex PCR; TCRdb keeps only in-frame clonotypes and omits some of them. Of some 86,000 clones listed, 88% are singletons. CDR3 size: 15 residues. In germline, CDR1 is SGHNT, CDR2 YENEEA. V was trimmed by 8 bases and J by 0 bases, leaving 13 bases between them. The input for sequencing was unstimulated CD4+ T cells sorted from spleen or lymph node cells, taken before transplant. The source of this sequence is a human donor who was the organ donor for an intestinal transplant. This rearrangement joins TRBV11-3 to TRBJ2-2, with D possibly matching TRBD1 (5 bases). This CDR3 is CASYQGRTNTGELFF. The CDR3 nucleotides read TGTGCCAGCTATCAGGGCAGGACGAACACCGGGGAGCTGTTTTTT.